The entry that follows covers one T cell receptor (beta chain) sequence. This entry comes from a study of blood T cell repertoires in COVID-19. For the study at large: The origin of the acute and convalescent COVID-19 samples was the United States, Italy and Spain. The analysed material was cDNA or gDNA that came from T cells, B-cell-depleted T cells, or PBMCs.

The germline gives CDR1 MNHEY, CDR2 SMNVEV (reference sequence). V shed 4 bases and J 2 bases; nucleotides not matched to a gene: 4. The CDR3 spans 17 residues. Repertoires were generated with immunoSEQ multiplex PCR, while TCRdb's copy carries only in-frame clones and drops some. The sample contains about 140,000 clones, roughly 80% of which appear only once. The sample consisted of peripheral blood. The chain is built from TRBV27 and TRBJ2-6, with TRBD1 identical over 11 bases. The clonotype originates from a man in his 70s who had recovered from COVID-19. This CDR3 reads CASSYRDRGAGANVLTF. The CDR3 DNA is TGTGCCAGCAGTTACCGGGACAGGGGGGCTGGGGCCAACGTCCTGACTTTC. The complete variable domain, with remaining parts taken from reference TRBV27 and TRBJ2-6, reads EAQVTQNPRYLITVTGKKLTVTCSQNMNHEYMSWYRQDPGLGLRQIYYSMNVEVTDKGDVPEGYKVSRKEKRNFPLILESPSPNQTSLYFCASSYRDRGAGANVLTFGAGSRLTVL.